The 11 T cell receptor beta chains below all came from one sample that was sequenced in a study of blood T cell repertoires in COVID-19. Repertoires were generated with immunoSEQ multiplex PCR, while TCRdb's copy carries only in-frame clones and drops some. Of roughly 320,000 clones in the sample, approximately 84% are singletons; the top ten hold 4% to 5%. Sequencing used PBMCs or T cells enriched from blood (not recorded which). These receptors came from a young man who had recovered from COVID-19.

This clone appeared a few times. The chain is built from TRBV6-1 and TRBJ1-4; D not resolved. Germline loops: CDR1 MNHNS, CDR2 SASEGT. V gave up 1 base and J gave up 7 bases, with 13 bases separating them. The CDR3 is 15 amino acids. The CDR3 sequence: CASSEGPLRGEKLFF. The CDR3 coding sequence is TGTGCCAGCAGTGAAGGACCGCTACGGGGTGAAAAACTGTTTTTT.

The chain links TRBV30 to TRBJ2-7; D not resolved. CDR3 size: 14 residues. From germline, CDR1 is GTSNPN and CDR2 SVGIG (reference sequence). V lost 5 bases and J 0 bases, leaving 14 bases between the germline ends. The CDR3 nucleotides are TGTGCCTGGGCGATTCCCCTCGGCTCCTACGAGCAGTACTTC. Its translation: CAWAIPLGSYEQYF.

The chain is built from TRBV7-6 and TRBJ1-2, with a weak D call TRBD1 (6 bases). CDR3 size: 14 residues. Germline CDR1 reads SGHVS; CDR2 reads FNYEAQ. Trimming stripped 1 base from V and 4 bases from J, with 10 bases between. The CDR3 DNA reads as TGTGCCAGCAGCTTAGTTCAGGGGTCCTATGGCTACACCTTC. Protein product: CASSLVQGSYGYTF.

The chain combines TRBV19 with TRBJ1-2; D might be TRBD1 (6 bases). Germline V lookup: CDR1 LNHDA, CDR2 SQIVND (reference sequence). This CDR3 has 14 residues. V dropped 1 base and J dropped 3 bases, with 9 bases sitting between them. CDR3 residues: CASSIGGQHYGYTF. The CDR3 DNA reads as TGTGCCAGTAGTATAGGAGGACAGCACTATGGCTACACCTTC.

In its sample, this clone was seen once. Other DNA sequences within the sample encode an identical CDR3. The chain couples TRBV4-1 to TRBJ2-7; D call uncertain. This CDR3 spans 13 amino acids. From germline, CDR1 is MGHRA and CDR2 YSYEKL. Trimming stripped 4 bases from V and 1 base from J, with 8 bases between. CDR3 amino acids: CASSPGLSYEQYF. In nucleotides, the CDR3 is TGCGCCAGCAGCCCAGGCCTGTCCTACGAGCAGTACTTC.

The chain employs TRBV6-2 or TRBV6-3 and TRBJ2-7, with D tentatively TRBD2 (5 bases). The CDR3 has 16 residues. Germline V CDR1 and CDR2: MNHEY, SVGEGT. V lost 6 bases, J lost 0 bases, and 18 bases lay in between. The CDR3: CASSPIRGQDSYEQYF. The CDR3 coding sequence is TGTGCCAGCAGCCCCATTCGGGGTCAAGACTCCTACGAGCAGTACTTC.

The chain carries TRBV6-5 and TRBJ1-2; 10 nucleotides match TRBD1. The germline V gene has CDR1 MNHEY and CDR2 SVGAGI. This CDR3 contains 12 residues. J was trimmed by 7 bases and V by 6 bases; bases with no gene match: 2. The CDR3 DNA is TGTGCCAGCAGAGACAGGGGGCTTGGCTACACCTTC. It is translated as CASRDRGLGYTF.

This chain uses TRBV7-2 with TRBJ2-1, with 12 bases that match TRBD2. Germline CDR1 and CDR2: SGHTA and FQGNSA. The CDR3 totals 19 residues. The J segment lost 4 bases and the V segment lost 4 bases, leaving 14 bases of the junction unmatched. Here the CDR3 reads CASSSVPLGLAGTYNEQFF. CDR3 nucleotide sequence: TGTGCCAGCAGCTCCGTCCCCCTAGGACTAGCGGGAACATACAATGAGCAGTTCTTC. Full variable domain (remainder filled in from reference TRBV7-2 and TRBJ2-1): GAGVSQSPSNKVTEKGKDVELRCDPISGHTALYWYRQSLGQGLEFLIYFQGNSAPDKSGLPSDRFSAERTGGSVSTLTIQRTQQEDSAVYLCASSSVPLGLAGTYNEQFFGPGTRLTVL.

The V and J genes are TRBV2 and TRBJ2-1, with 9 positions matching TRBD1. Germline values: CDR1 SNHLY, CDR2 FYNNEI. With V trimmed by 5 bases and J by 6 bases, 11 bases remained unmatched. This CDR3 has 16 amino acids. The chain's CDR3 is CASSRGVGTGFNEQFF. CDR3 DNA sequence: TGTGCCAGCAGTAGGGGGGTAGGGACAGGGTTCAATGAGCAGTTCTTC.

The chain joins TRBV5-1 to TRBJ2-5, with a possible D match to TRBD1 (5 bases). This CDR3 region has 15 residues. Trimming left V 4 bases short and J 5 bases short, with 18 bases between. Germline V gene lookup returns CDR1 SGHRS and CDR2 YFSETQ. CDR3 nucleotide sequence: TGCGCCAGCAGCGACACAGGCTTTTCCCGGGAGACCCAGTACTTC. Protein: CASSDTGFSRETQYF.

The V and J genes are TRBV5-4 and TRBJ2-3, with 13 positions matching TRBD2. J lost 5 bases, V lost 0 bases, and 0 bases had no gene match. The CDR3 is made up of 15 amino acids. The germline gives CDR1 SGHNT, CDR2 YYREEE (reference sequence). Here the CDR3 DNA reads TGTGCCAGCAGCTTGGGACTAGCGGGAGGAGATACGCAGTATTTT. This gives the protein CASSLGLAGGDTQYF.